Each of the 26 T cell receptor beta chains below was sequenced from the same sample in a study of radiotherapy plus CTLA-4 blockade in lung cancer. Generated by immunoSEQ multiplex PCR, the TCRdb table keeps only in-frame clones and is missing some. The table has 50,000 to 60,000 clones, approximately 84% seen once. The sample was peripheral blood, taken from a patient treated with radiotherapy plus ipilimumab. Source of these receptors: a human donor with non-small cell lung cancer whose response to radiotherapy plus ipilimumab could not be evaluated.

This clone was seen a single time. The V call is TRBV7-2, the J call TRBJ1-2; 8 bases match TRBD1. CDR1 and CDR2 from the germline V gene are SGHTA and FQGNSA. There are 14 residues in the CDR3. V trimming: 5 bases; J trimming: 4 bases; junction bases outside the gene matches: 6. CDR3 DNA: TGTGCCAGCAGCCCTGGACAGGGCCCCTATGGCTACACCTTC. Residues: CASSPGQGPYGYTF.

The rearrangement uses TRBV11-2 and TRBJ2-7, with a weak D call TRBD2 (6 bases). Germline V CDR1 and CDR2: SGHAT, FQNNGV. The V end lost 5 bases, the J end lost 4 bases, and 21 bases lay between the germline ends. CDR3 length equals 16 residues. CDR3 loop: CASSHEVGGTGYEQYF. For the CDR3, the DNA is TGTGCCAGCAGCCACGAGGTGGGCGGGACCGGGTACGAGCAGTACTTC.

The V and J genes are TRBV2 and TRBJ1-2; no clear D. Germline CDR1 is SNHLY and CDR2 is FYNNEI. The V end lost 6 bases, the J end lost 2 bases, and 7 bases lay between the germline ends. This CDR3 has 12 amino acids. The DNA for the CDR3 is TGTGCCAGCAGGGGAGGGAACTATGGCTACACCTTC. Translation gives CASRGGNYGYTF.

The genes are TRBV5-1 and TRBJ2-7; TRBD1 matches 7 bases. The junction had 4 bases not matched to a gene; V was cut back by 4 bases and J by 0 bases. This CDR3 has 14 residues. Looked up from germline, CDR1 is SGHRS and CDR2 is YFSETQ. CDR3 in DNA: TGCGCCAGCAGCCGAGGACAGGACTCCTACGAGCAGTACTTC. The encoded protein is CASSRGQDSYEQYF.

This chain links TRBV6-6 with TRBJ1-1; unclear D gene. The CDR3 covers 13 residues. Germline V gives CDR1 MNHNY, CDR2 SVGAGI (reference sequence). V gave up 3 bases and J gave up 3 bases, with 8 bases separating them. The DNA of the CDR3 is TGTGCCAGCAGTTATGTCGGAGACACTGAAGCTTTCTTT. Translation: CASSYVGDTEAFF.

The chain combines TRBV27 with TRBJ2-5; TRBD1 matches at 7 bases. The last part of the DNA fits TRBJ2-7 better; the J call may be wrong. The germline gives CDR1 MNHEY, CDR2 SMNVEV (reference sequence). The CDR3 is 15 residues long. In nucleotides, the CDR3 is TGTGCCAGCAGTTTACGGACAGGTCTCGGGTACGAGCAGTACTTC. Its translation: CASSLRTGLGYEQYF.

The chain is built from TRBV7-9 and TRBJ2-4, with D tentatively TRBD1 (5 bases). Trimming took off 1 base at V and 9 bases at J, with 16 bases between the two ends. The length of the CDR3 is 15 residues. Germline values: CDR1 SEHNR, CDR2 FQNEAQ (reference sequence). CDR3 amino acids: CASSLEVVGVAIQYF. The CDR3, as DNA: TGTGCCAGCAGCTTAGAAGTGGTAGGGGTGGCCATTCAGTACTTC. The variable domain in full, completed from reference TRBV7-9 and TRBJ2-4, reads DTGVSQNPRHKITKRGQNVTFRCDPISEHNRLYWYRQTLGQGPEFLTYFQNEAQLEKSRLLSDRFSAERPKGSFSTLEIQRTEQGDSAMYLCASSLEVVGVAIQYFGAGTRLSVL.

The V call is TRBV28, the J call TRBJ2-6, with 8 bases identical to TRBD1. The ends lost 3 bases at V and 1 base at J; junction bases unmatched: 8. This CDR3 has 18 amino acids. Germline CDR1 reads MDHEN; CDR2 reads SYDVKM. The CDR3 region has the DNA TGTGCCAGCAGTTTTTACCGTCGGACAGGGTCTGGGGCCAACGTCCTGACTTTC. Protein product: CASSFYRRTGSGANVLTF. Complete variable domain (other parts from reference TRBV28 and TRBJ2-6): DVKVTQSSRYLVKRTGEKVFLECVQDMDHENMFWYRQDPGLGLRLIYFSYDVKMKEKGDIPEGYSVSREKKERFSLILESASTNQTSMYLCASSFYRRTGSGANVLTFGAGSRLTVL.

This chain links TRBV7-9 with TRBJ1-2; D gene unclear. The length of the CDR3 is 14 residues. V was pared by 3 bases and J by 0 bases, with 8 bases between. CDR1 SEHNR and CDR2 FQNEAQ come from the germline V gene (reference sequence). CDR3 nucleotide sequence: TGTGCCAGCAGCTTTGAGGGAACTAACTATGGCTACACCTTC. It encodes CASSFEGTNYGYTF.

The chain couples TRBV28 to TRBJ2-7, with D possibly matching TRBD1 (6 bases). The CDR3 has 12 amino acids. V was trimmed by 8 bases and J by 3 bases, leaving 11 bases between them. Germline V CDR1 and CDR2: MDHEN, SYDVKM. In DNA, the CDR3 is TGTGCCAGCGTGGGCAGGGGCTACGAGCAGTACTTC. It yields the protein CASVGRGYEQYF.

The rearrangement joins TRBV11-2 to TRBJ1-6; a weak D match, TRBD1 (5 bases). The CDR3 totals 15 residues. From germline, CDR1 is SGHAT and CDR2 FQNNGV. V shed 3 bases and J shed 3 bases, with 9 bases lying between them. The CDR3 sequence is CASSLEGNYNSPLHF. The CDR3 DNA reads TGTGCCAGCAGCTTGGAGGGGAACTATAATTCACCCCTCCACTTT.

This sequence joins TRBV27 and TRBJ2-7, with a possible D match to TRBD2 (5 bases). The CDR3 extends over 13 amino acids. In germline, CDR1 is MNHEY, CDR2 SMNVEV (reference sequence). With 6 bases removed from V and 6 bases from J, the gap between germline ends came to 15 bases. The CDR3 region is CASSFTGGPEQYF. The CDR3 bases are TGTGCCAGCAGCTTTACCGGAGGTCCCGAGCAGTACTTC.

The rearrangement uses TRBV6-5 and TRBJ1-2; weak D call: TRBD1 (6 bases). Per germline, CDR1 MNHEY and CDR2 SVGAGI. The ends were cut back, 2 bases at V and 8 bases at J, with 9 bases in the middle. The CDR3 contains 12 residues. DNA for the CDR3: TGTGCCAGCAGTTACGTCAGGGGCGGCTACACCTTC. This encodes CASSYVRGGYTF.

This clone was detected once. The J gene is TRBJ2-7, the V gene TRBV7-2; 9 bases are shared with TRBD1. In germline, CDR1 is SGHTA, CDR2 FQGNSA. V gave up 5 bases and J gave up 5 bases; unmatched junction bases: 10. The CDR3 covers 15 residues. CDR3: CASSRFTTGGDEQYF. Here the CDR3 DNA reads TGTGCCAGCAGCCGATTCACGACAGGGGGGGACGAGCAGTACTTC.

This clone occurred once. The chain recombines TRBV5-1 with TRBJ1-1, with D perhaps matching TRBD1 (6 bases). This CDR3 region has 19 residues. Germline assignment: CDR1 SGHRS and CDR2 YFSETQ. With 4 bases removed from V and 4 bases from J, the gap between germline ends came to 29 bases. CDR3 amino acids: CASSPQPTGFRGVGTEAFF. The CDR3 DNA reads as TGCGCCAGCAGCCCTCAACCCACCGGTTTCAGGGGAGTAGGCACTGAAGCTTTCTTT.

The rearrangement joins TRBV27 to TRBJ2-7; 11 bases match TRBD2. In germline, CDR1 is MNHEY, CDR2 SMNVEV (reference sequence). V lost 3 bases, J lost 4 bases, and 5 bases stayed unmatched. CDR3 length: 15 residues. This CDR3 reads CASSLTSGIGYEQYF. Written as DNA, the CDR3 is TGTGCCAGCAGTTTGACTAGCGGGATAGGTTACGAGCAGTACTTC.

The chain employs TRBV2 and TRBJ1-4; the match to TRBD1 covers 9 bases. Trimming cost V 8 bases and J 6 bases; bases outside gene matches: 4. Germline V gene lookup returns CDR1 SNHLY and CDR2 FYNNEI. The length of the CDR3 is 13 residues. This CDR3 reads CASGRDRDEKLFF. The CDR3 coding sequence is TGTGCCAGCGGCCGGGACAGGGATGAAAAACTGTTTTTT.

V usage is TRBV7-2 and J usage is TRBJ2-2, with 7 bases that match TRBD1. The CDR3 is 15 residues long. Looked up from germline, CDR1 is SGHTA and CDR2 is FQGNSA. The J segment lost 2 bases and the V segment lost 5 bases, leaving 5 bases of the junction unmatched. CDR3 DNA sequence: TGTGCCAGCAGCCCCGGGACAGCAAACACCGGGGAGCTGTTTTTT. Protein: CASSPGTANTGELFF.

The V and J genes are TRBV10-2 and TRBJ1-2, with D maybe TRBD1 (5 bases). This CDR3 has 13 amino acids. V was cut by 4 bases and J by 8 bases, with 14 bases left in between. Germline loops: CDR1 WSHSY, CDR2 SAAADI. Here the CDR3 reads CASSAGESRGYTF. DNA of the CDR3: TGCGCCAGCAGTGCGGGGGAGAGTCGCGGCTACACCTTC.

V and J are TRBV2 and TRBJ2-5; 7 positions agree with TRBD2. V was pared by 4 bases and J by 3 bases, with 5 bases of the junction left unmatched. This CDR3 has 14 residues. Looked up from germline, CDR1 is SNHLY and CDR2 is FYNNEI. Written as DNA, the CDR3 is TGTGCCAGCAGTGGGACTAGTCGGGAAGAGACCCAGTACTTC. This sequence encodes CASSGTSREETQYF.

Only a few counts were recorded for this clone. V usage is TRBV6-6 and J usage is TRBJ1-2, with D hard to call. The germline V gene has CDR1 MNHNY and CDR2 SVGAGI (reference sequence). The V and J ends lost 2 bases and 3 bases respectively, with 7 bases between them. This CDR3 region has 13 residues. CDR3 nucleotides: TGTGCCAGCAGTTACGGAGCAGACTATGGCTACACCTTC. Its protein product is CASSYGADYGYTF.

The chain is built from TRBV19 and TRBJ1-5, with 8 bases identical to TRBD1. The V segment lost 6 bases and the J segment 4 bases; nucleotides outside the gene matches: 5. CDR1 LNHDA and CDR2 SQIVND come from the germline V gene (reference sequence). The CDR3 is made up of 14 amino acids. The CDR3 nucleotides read TGTGCCAGTAGCGGCCGGACAGGGAATCAGCCCCAGCATTTT. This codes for CASSGRTGNQPQHF.

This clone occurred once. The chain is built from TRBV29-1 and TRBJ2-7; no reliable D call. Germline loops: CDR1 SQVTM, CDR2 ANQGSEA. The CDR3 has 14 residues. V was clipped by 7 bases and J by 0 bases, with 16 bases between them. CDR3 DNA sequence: TGCAGCGCCTCGACTGGCGTGAGCTCCTACGAGCAGTACTTC. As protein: CSASTGVSSYEQYF.

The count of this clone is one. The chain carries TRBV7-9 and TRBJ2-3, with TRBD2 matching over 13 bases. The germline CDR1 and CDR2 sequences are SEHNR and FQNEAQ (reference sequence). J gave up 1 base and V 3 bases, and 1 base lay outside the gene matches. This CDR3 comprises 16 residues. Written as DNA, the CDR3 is TGTGCCAGCAGCTTCGGACTAGCGGGGGGCACAGATACGCAGTATTTT. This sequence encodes CASSFGLAGGTDTQYF.

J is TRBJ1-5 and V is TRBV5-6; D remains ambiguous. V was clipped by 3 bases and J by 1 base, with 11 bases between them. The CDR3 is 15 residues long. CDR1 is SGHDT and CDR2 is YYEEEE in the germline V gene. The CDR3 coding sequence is TGTGCCAGCAGCTCAATTAGCACAAGCAATCAGCCCCAGCATTTT. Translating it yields CASSSISTSNQPQHF.

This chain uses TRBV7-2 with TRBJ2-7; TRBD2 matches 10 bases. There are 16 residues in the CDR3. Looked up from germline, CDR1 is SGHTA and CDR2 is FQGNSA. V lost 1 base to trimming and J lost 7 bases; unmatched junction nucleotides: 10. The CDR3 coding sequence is TGTGCCAGCAGCTTAGAGGGGGCTAGCGGGGGTGGGGAGCAGTACTTC. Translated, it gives CASSLEGASGGGEQYF.